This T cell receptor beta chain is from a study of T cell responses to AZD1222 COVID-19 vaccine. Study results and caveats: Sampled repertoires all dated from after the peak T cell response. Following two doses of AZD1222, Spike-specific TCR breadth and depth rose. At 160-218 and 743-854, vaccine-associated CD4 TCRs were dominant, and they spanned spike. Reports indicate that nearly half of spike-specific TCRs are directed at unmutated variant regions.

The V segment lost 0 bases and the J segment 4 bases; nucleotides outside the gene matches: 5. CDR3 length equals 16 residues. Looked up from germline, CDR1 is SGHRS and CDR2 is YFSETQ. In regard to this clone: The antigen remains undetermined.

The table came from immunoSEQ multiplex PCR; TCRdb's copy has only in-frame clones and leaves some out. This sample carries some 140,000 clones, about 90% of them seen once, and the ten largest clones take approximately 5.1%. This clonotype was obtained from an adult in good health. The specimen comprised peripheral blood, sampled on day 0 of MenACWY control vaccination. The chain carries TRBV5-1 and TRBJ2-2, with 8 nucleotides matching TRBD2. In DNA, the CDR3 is TGCGCCAGCAGCTTGGCCTCGGGGGGGACCACCGGGGAGCTGTTTTTT. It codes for CASSLASGGTTGELFF.